This TCR beta chain was captured by sequencing in a study of blood T cell repertoires in COVID-19. The method was immunoSEQ multiplex PCR; TCRdb's version includes in-frame clones alone and lacks a portion of them. The sample lists about 300,000 clones, 70% to 90% seen once, with 6.3% in the top ten. The CDR3 spans 16 residues. Germline CDR1 reads KGHDR; CDR2 reads SFDVKD. V shed 8 bases and J 8 bases; nucleotides not matched to a gene: 13. The sequencing input was peripheral blood. The V gene is TRBV24-1, the J gene TRBJ1-6; TRBD1 matches 8 bases. This clonotype originated in a woman aged 45-65 years with COVID-19, enrolled during active disease. The CDR3 bases are TGTGCCACCAAACTGGACAGGGCATATGGGGATTCACCCCTCCACTTT. Amino acids: CATKLDRAYGDSPLHF.